The present entry profiles one T cell receptor (beta chain) with its context. The sample holds many counts of this clonotype. The antigen this receptor binds is unknown. A much larger clone lies one base from this, so it may be a read error. The sample is drawn from a study of T-cell reconstitution after alpha-beta-depleted transplantation in children (dated by TCRdb to the mid-2010s). Study-level background: The study quantitatively tracked T-cell immune reconstitution after TCRalphabeta/CD19-depleted allogeneic hematopoietic cell transplantation in children using TCR repertoire profiling.

Receptor libraries were prepared by PCR. The sequencer listed for this sample is Illumina HiSeq 2500. To normalize quantification of the TCRbeta repertoire, the TCR libraries were built with molecular barcoding that relied on unique molecular identifiers. TCRdb redid the processing of the public reads, applying fastp at Q25 and MiXCR, and retained in-frame beta chains. A single entry per CDR3 protein holds the most common genes and DNA from its merged rows. The sample has about 340,000 distinct CDR3 sequences on record, approximately 10% of them singletons. Clones ranked in the top ten supply about 2.3% of the sample. Counted from cysteine to phenylalanine, this CDR3 has 13 amino acids. CDR3 DNA is the only sequence kept; it has 39 bases, read in frame from the first base. Via the germline V gene (reference sequence), CDR1 is DFQATT and CDR2 SNEGSKA.

The input for sequencing was PBMCs from the stem cell graft donor, taken from the stem cell graft. The sequence was obtained from a human donor who donated a stem cell graft to a child with acute lymphoblastic leukemia. Rearrangement joined TRBV20-1 to TRBJ2-6; TRBD1 might be the D gene, on 5 matching bases. DNA sequence: TGCAGTGCCTATTACTCTGGGGCCAACGGCCTGACTTTC. Its translation is CSAYYSGANGLTF.